Following are 10 T cell receptor beta chains from one sample sequenced in a study of human T cells and chemical hapten exposure (dated by TCRdb to about 2021). The intended sense of this specimen's time point label: patch test 1, 2 weeks after DPC sensitization. Reading the label with the study, this specimen's treatment or condition is: therapeutic diphenylcyclopropenone sensitization with weekly scalp DPC. The method behind the library was RACE. TCRdb lists the instrument as NextSeq 500. TCRdb ran its own pipeline on the public reads, namely fastp trimming at Q25 and MiXCR clone calling, and kept in-frame beta chains. Each CDR3 protein appears once, grouped with its most common genes and DNA. The sample table shows some 79,000 distinct CDR3 sequences, and about 7.5% are seen once. Approximately 1.5% of the sample is taken by the ten largest. Sequenced here: whole blood, sampled in connection with sensitization to the hapten diphenylcyclopropenone (DPC). All receptors derive from a woman aged 30 to 39 with alopecia areata. Some clones in this sample may be carry-over from other donors' samples.

This sequence joins TRBV5-4 and TRBJ1-2, with D possibly matching TRBD1 (5 bases). The germline V gene encodes CDR1 SGHNT and CDR2 YYREEE (reference sequence). Trimming left V 2 bases short and J 4 bases short, with 12 bases between. This CDR3 spans 14 amino acids. The CDR3 region is CASSFDGTGYGYTF. CDR3 bases: TGTGCCAGCAGCTTCGACGGGACGGGCTATGGCTACACCTTC.

This CDR3 reads CAISERRGDTDTQYF. In DNA, the CDR3 is TGTGCCATCAGTGAGAGGCGGGGCGACACAGATACGCAGTATTTT. The chain combines TRBV10-3 with TRBJ2-3; a weak D match, TRBD2 (6 bases). V lost 2 bases and J lost 2, with 11 bases in between. From germline, CDR1 is ENHRY and CDR2 SYGVKD. This CDR3 has 15 residues.

This clonotype has more than one count but fewer than ten. The chain recombines TRBV5-1 with TRBJ2-2; TRBD2 agrees at 12 bases. The germline V gene encodes CDR1 SGHRS and CDR2 YFSETQ. The V gene end was trimmed by 1 base and the J gene end by 8 bases; junction bases not matched to a gene: 6. The CDR3 loop spans 16 amino acids. This CDR3 is CASSLLAGGPSGELFF. The CDR3 DNA is TGCGCCAGCAGCTTGCTAGCGGGGGGGCCATCGGGGGAGCTGTTTTTT. Drawing the rest from reference TRBV5-1 and TRBJ2-2, the complete variable domain is KAGVTQTPRYLIKTRGQQVTLSCSPISGHRSVSWYQQTPGQGLQFLFEYFSETQRNKGNFPGRFSGRQFSNSRSEMNVSTLELGDSALYLCASSLLAGGPSGELFFGEGSRLTVL.

The chain links TRBV5-6 to TRBJ1-4, with unresolved D. Trimming took off 3 bases at V and 8 bases at J, with 20 bases between the two ends. This CDR3 has 16 residues. Germline V lookup: CDR1 SGHDT, CDR2 YYEEEE. The CDR3 protein is CASSSIYREGDEKLFF. Written as DNA, the CDR3 is TGTGCCAGCAGCTCAATATACCGGGAGGGCGACGAAAAACTGTTTTTT.

This clonotype was recorded a few times. The chain employs TRBV5-1 and TRBJ1-1, with D possibly TRBD1 on 5 matching bases. V was cut by 0 bases and J by 8 bases, with 14 bases left in between. CDR3 size: 14 residues. Germline V gene lookup returns CDR1 SGHRS and CDR2 YFSETQ. The CDR3 sequence is CASSLGAGGSEAFF. The DNA of the CDR3 is TGCGCCAGCAGCTTGGGGGCCGGGGGTTCAGAAGCTTTCTTT.

The genes are TRBV11-2 and TRBJ1-1; D is unclear. Between the trimmed V and J ends, which lost 5 bases and 0 bases, there was a span of 7 bases. The CDR3 is made up of 13 amino acids. The V gene's germline CDR1 is SGHAT and CDR2 FQNNGV. CDR3 residues: CASSVDLNTEAFF. CDR3 bases: TGTGCCAGCAGCGTCGACCTGAACACTGAAGCTTTCTTT.

For this clonotype: A read error may explain this, as a much larger clone is one base away. This chain joins TRBV7-3 and TRBJ2-2, with D possibly matching TRBD2 (6 bases). The CDR3 has 15 amino acids. Germline V gene lookup returns CDR1 SGHTA and CDR2 FQGTGA. Here the CDR3 reads CVSSLTGGNTGELFF. The CDR3 coding sequence is TGTGTCAGCAGCTTAACCGGGGGAAACACCGGGGAGCTGTTTTTT.

There are many counts of this clonotype. This chain links TRBV6-2 or TRBV6-3 with TRBJ2-3; unclear D gene. CDR3 length equals 11 residues. V lost 7 bases to trimming and J lost 0 bases, with 2 bases between them. Germline V CDR1 and CDR2: MNHEY, SVGEGT. CDR3 nucleotides: TGTGCCAGCAAGAGCACAGATACGCAGTATTTT. It encodes CASKSTDTQYF.

This clonotype was recorded many times. The gene calls are TRBV6-5 and TRBJ1-1; D is uncertain. CDR1 is MNHEY, CDR2 SVGAGI, per germline. CDR3 length: 15 residues. V lost 2 bases to trimming and J lost 1 base, with 11 bases between them. DNA of the CDR3: TGTGCCAGCAGTTACGGTGCAGGATCGAACACTGAAGCTTTCTTT. Translated, it gives CASSYGAGSNTEAFF.

The chain combines TRBV19 with TRBJ2-7, with D hard to call. This CDR3 has 12 residues. Trimming took off 4 bases at V and 2 bases at J, with 6 bases between the two ends. CDR1 LNHDA and CDR2 SQIVND come from the germline V gene (reference sequence). This CDR3 reads CASSKSAYEQYF. The CDR3 DNA reads TGTGCCAGTAGTAAAAGCGCCTACGAGCAGTACTTC.